Listed here are 5 T cell receptor beta chains from one sample, sequenced in a study of cytomegalovirus exposure and HLA in healthy donors. The PCR was carried out with 60 Vbeta primers and 13 Jbeta primers. Some clones are missing from TCRdb's copy, which holds only in-frame ones; the method was immunoSEQ multiplex PCR. The table lists some 130,000 clones. Sequences were obtained from PBMCs. The origin of the receptors is a man aged 18 to 30 in good health and CMV-seronegative.

This chain connects TRBV30 to TRBJ2-1, with TRBD2 matching 13 bases. CDR1 is GTSNPN, CDR2 SVGIG, per germline (reference sequence). This CDR3 has 17 residues. V lost 0 bases and J lost 1; bases outside the gene matches: 3. The DNA for the CDR3 is TGTGCCTGGAGTGTACTAGCGGGGGGGGTTTCCTACAATGAGCAGTTCTTC. Translating gives CAWSVLAGGVSYNEQFF.

The chain recombines TRBV27 with TRBJ2-7, with D possibly being TRBD2 (7 bases). This CDR3 region has 15 residues. Germline V gene sequence: CDR1 MNHEY, CDR2 SMNVEV (reference sequence). Deletions cut 2 bases from V and 4 bases from J, with 15 bases between. The CDR3 DNA reads TGTGCCAGCAGTTTAAGGTCAGGGGAGGGTTACGAGCAGTACTTC. This codes for CASSLRSGEGYEQYF.

The rearrangement links TRBV19 to TRBJ2-5; TRBD2 is a possible D gene (5 bases). Germline CDR1 and CDR2: LNHDA and SQIVND (reference sequence). The CDR3 is 13 amino acids. V lost 5 bases and J lost 1, with 8 bases in between. Here the CDR3 DNA reads TGTGCCAGTAGTGAGGGAACCCAAGAGACCCAGTACTTC. Amino acid sequence: CASSEGTQETQYF.

The CDR3 DNA reads TGTGCCAGCTCACCACCGGGAGGGTACCTTAAGACCCAGTACTTC. Protein product: CASSPPGGYLKTQYF. The chain has TRBV18 and TRBJ2-5; 7 bases match TRBD2. V shed 0 bases, J shed 6 bases, and the junction held 7 bases outside the gene matches. CDR3 length: 15 amino acids. Germline V gives CDR1 KGHSH, CDR2 LQKENI.

The genes are TRBV5-6 and TRBJ1-4; a weak D match, TRBD1 (5 bases). V was shortened by 3 bases and J by 10 bases, with 16 bases between the two germline ends. Germline assignment: CDR1 SGHDT and CDR2 YYEEEE. The CDR3 extends over 14 amino acids. The CDR3 region is CASSSGTLLGKLFF. CDR3 DNA: TGTGCCAGCAGCTCCGGGACTCTCTTGGGAAAACTGTTTTTT.